This TCR beta chain originates from a study of human T cells and chemical hapten exposure. Across the whole study: Slight differences in pooled library volume were the main source of varying TCR yields across samples.

Study results and limitations: The formation of large CDR3 similarity clusters by expanded TCRs significantly exceeded that of controls.

This clonotype was found a few times. As yet, its antigen is unknown. CDR3 length equals 14 residues. J gave up 8 bases and V 5 bases, and 4 bases lay outside the gene matches. Germline values: CDR1 MNHEY, CDR2 SVGAGI. This sample's time point: patch test 3, about 24 weeks after DPC sensitization. Treatment given: therapeutic diphenylcyclopropenone sensitization with weekly scalp DPC. Donors, patients with alopecia ranging from 18 to 70 years old and judged suitable for DPC, provided samples. Unfractionated whole blood was the source from which total RNA was extracted. In TCRdb, the RACE reads were re-called with MiXCR into one record per CDR3 protein. The profile shows roughly 200,000 distinct CDR3 sequences, around a quarter of them singletons.

The receptor was isolated from a woman between 35 and 50 years old with alopecia areata. Some clones in this sample may be carry-over from other donors' samples. The starting material was whole blood, obtained in connection with sensitization to the hapten diphenylcyclopropenone (DPC). The V call is TRBV6-5, the J call TRBJ2-1, with 12 bases lining up with TRBD1. The CDR3 region has the DNA TGTGCCAGCAGTCCCGGGACAGGGGGCCATGAGCAGTTCTTC. Translation gives CASSPGTGGHEQFF.